The following is a T cell receptor (beta chain) sequence with its context. These data come from a study of blood T cell repertoires in COVID-19. Study overall: Sites across the United States, Italy and Spain contributed samples from acute and convalescent COVID-19.

This CDR3 has 16 amino acids. From germline, CDR1 is KGHSH and CDR2 LQKENI. V gave up 3 bases and J gave up 6 bases; unmatched junction bases: 8. Living in roughly 23 US areas, the participants were between 18 and 89 years of age. Assignments of participants to cohorts depended upon their own reported clinical history. Profiling relied on immunoSEQ multiplex PCR, and the TCRdb table lists in-frame clones only, not all of them. The data contain 150,000 to 200,000 clones, approximately 88% of them singletons. Sample: PBMCs or T cells enriched from blood (not recorded which). The sequence was obtained from a young woman who had recovered from COVID-19. This chain uses TRBV18 with TRBJ2-2, with 9 nucleotides matching TRBD1. The CDR3 nucleotides read TGTGCCAGCTCACCTACCTCGAGACAGGGGGCCGGGGAGCTGTTTTTT. This translates into CASSPTSRQGAGELFF.